This T cell receptor (beta chain) was recovered during a study of OX40 agonist ivuxolimab in advanced cancers. Study details: Three patients showed partial responses: one hepatocellular carcinoma and two cutaneous melanoma cases.

CDR1 is LNHNV and CDR2 is YYDKDF in the germline V gene (reference sequence). The CDR3 totals 12 residues. Germline trimming cut 6 bases from V and 2 bases from J; bases unmatched to any gene: 1. The protocol was immunoSEQ multiplex PCR, while the TCRdb copy is restricted to in-frame clones and leaves out a portion. Among approximately 99,000 clones listed, around 95% were seen once. This sample comprised CD4+ or CD8+ T cells sorted from blood, obtained in a trial of the OX40 agonist ivuxolimab. This TCR came from an adult with an advanced solid tumor such as melanoma, head and neck, liver or kidney cancer. The chain carries TRBV15 and TRBJ2-7; 7 nucleotides agree with TRBD2. In DNA form, the CDR3 reads TGTGCCACCAGGGGAGGGACCTACGAGCAGTACTTC. It yields the protein CATRGGTYEQYF.